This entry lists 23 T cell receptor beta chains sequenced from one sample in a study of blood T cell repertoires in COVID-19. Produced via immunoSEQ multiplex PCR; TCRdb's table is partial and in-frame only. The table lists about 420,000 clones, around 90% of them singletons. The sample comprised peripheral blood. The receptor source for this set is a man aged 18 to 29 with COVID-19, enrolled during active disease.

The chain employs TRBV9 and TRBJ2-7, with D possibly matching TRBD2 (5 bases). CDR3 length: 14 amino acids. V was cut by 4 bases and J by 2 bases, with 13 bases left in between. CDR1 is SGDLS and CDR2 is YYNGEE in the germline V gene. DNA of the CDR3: TGTGCCAGCAGCCCTTGGACTGGCGCCTACGAGCAGTACTTC. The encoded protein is CASSPWTGAYEQYF.

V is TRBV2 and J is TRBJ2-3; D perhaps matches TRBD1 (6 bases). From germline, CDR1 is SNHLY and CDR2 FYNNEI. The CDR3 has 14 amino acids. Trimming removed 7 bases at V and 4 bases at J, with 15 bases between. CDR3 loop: CASNLQGTADTQYF. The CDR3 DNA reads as TGTGCCAGCAACCTACAGGGAACGGCAGATACGCAGTATTTT.

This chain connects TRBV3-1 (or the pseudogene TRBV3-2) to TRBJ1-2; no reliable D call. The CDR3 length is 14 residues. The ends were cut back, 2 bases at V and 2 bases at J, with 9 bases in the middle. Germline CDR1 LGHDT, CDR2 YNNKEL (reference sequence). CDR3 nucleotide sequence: TGTGCCAGCAGCCAAAATTCCGGGAACTATGGCTACACCTTC. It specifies CASSQNSGNYGYTF.

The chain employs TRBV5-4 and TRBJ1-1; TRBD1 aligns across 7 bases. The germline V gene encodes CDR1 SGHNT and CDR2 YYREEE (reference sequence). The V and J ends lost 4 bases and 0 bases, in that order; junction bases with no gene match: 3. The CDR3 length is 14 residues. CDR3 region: CASSMGTVNTEAFF. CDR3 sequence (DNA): TGTGCCAGCAGCATGGGGACAGTGAACACTGAAGCTTTCTTT.

The CDR3 sequence: CASTDLIAGLQYYEQYF. The CDR3 DNA reads TGTGCCAGCACGGACCTTATAGCGGGACTCCAGTACTACGAGCAGTACTTC. V usage is TRBV28 and J usage is TRBJ2-7; the match to TRBD2 covers 8 bases. V shed 7 bases and J 3 bases; nucleotides not matched to a gene: 17. The CDR3 loop spans 17 amino acids. Germline V gene sequence: CDR1 MDHEN, CDR2 SYDVKM.

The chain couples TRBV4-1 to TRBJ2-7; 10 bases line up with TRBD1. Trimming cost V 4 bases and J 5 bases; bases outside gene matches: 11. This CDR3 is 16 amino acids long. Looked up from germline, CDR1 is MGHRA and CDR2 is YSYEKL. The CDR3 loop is CASSPLGDRGDHEQYF. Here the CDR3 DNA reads TGCGCCAGCAGCCCCCTCGGGGACAGGGGTGATCACGAGCAGTACTTC.

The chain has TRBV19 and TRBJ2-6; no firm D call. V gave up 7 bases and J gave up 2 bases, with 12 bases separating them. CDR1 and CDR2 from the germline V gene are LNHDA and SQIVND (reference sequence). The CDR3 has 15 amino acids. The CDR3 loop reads CASTKAGTGANVLTF. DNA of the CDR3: TGTGCCAGTACCAAAGCAGGTACTGGGGCCAACGTCCTGACTTTC.

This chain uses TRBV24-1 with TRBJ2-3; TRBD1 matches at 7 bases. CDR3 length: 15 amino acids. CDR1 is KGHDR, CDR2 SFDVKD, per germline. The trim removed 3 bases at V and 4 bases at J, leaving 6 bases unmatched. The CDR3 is CATSDATGAADTQYF. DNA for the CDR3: TGTGCCACCAGTGATGCAACAGGGGCGGCAGATACGCAGTATTTT.

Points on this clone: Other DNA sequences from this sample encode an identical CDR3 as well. CDR3 sequence reads: CASSPGLAGETQYF. The CDR3 DNA sequence: TGTGCCAGCAGCCCTGGACTAGCCGGAGAGACCCAGTACTTC. The chain recombines TRBV5-4 with TRBJ2-5; 8 bases map to TRBD2. The CDR3 extends over 14 amino acids. Germline assignment: CDR1 SGHNT and CDR2 YYREEE (reference sequence). The junction had 6 bases not matched to a gene; V was cut back by 4 bases and J by 4 bases. The complete variable domain, with remaining parts taken from reference TRBV5-4 and TRBJ2-5, reads ETGVTQSPTHLIKTRGQQVTLRCSSQSGHNTVSWYQQALGQGPQFIFQYYREEENGRGNFPPRFSGLQFPNYSSELNVNALELDDSALYLCASSPGLAGETQYFGPGTRLLVL.

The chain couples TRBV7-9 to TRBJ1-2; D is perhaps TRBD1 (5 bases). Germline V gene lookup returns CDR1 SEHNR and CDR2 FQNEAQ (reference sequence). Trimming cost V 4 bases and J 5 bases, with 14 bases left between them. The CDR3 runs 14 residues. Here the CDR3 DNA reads TGTGCCAGCAGCTCCTCTGACAGAATTTATGGCTACACCTTC. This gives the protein CASSSSDRIYGYTF.

CDR3 nucleotides: TGTGCCAGCAGTCGGACAGGGGGCTACGAGCAGTACTTC. This gives the protein CASSRTGGYEQYF. The chain has TRBV2 and TRBJ2-7; 10 nucleotides match TRBD1. The junction had 1 base not matched to a gene; V was cut back by 5 bases and J by 3 bases. Germline V gene lookup returns CDR1 SNHLY and CDR2 FYNNEI. The CDR3 runs to 13 residues. Supplemented by reference TRBV2 and TRBJ2-7, the full variable domain reads EPEVTQTPSHQVTQMGQEVILRCVPISNHLYFYWYRQILGQKVEFLVSFYNNEISEKSEIFDDQFSVERPDGSNFTLKIRSTKLEDSAMYFCASSRTGGYEQYFGPGTRLTVT.

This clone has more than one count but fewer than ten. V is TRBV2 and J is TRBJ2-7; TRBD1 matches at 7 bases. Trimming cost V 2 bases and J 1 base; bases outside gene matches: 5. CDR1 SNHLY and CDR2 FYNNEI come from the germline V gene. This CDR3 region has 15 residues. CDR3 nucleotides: TGTGCCAGCAGTGAATTCGTGACAGGGTCCTACGAGCAGTACTTC. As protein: CASSEFVTGSYEQYF.

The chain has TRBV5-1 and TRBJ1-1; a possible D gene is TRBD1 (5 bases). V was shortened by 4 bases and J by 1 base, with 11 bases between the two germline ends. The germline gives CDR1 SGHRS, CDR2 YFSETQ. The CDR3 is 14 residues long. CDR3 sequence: CASSGGTANTEAFF. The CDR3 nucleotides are TGCGCCAGCAGCGGAGGGACGGCGAACACTGAAGCTTTCTTT.

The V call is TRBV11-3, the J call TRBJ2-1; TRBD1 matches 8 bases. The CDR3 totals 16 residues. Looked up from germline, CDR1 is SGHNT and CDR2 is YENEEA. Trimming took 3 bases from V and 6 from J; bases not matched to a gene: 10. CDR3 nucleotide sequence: TGTGCCAGCAGCTTTCAGGGGGCAGATTTAGTCAATGAGCAGTTCTTC. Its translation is CASSFQGADLVNEQFF.

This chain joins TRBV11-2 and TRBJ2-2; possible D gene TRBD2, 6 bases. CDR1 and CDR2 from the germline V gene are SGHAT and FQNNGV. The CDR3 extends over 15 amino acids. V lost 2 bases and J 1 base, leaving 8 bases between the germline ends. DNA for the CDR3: TGTGCCAGCAGCTTACTAGCGCAGAACACCGGGGAGCTGTTTTTT. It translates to CASSLLAQNTGELFF.

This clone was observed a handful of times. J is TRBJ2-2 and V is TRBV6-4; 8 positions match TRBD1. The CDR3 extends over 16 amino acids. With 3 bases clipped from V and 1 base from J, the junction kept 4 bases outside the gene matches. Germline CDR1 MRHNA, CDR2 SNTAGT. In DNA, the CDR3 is TGTGCCAGCAGTGAGTGGGGGACAGGGAACACCGGGGAGCTGTTTTTT. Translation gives CASSEWGTGNTGELFF.

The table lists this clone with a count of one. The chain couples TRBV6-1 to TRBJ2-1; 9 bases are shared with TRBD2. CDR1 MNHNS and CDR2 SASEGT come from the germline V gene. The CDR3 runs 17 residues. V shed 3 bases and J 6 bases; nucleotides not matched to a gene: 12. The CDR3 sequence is CASSDPRGGRLANEQFF. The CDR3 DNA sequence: TGTGCCAGCAGTGATCCGCGGGGGGGCCGTTTAGCCAATGAGCAGTTCTTC.

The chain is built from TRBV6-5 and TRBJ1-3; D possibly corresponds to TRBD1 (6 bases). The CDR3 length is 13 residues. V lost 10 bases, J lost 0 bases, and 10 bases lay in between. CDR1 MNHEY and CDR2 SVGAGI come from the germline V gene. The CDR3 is CATGQTSGNTIYF. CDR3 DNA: TGTGCCACCGGACAGACCTCTGGAAACACCATATATTTT.

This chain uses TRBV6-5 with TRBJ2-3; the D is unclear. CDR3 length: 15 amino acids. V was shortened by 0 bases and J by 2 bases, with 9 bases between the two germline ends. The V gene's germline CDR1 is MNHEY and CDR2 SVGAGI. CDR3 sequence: CASSYSPGITDTQYF. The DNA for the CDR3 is TGTGCCAGCAGTTACTCGCCCGGTATCACAGATACGCAGTATTTT.

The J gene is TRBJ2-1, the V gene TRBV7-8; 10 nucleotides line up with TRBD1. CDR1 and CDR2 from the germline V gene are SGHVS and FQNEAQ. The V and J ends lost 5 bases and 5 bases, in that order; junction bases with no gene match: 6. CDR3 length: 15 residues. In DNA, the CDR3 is TGTGCCAGCAGCGCCAGACAGGGGGCGAACAATGAGCAGTTCTTC. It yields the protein CASSARQGANNEQFF.

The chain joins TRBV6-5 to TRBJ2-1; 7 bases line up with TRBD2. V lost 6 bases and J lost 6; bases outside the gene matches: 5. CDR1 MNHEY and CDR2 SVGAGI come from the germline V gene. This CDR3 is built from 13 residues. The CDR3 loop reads CASSLGGTNEQFF. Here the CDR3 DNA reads TGTGCCAGCAGCTTGGGGGGGACCAATGAGCAGTTCTTC.

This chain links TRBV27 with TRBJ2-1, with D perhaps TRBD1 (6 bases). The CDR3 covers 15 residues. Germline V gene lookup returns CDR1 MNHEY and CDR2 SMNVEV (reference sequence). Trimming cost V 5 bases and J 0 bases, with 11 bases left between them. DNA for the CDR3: TGTGCCAGCAGTCTACAGGGAAGCTCCTACAATGAGCAGTTCTTC. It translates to CASSLQGSSYNEQFF.

The CDR3 protein is CASGELGETQYF. The CDR3 DNA reads as TGTGCCAGCGGGGAGCTGGGAGAGACCCAGTACTTC. The genes are TRBV5-8 and TRBJ2-5; possibly TRBD2 for D (5 bases). The CDR3 runs to 12 residues. Trimming removed 7 bases from V and 4 bases from J, with 11 bases in between. Germline lookup yields CDR1 SGHTS and CDR2 YDEGEE. Using reference TRBV5-8 and TRBJ2-5 for the parts outside the CDR3, the full variable domain is EAGVTQSPTHLIKTRGQQATLRCSPISGHTSVYWYQQALGLGLQFLLWYDEGEERNRGNFPPRFSGRQFPNYSSELNVNALELEDSALYLCASGELGETQYFGPGTRLLVL.